The clone carrying this T cell receptor (beta chain) came up a few times. No antigen is known for it. V shed 7 bases and J 5 bases; nucleotides not matched to a gene: 3. Looked up from germline, CDR1 is SQVTM and CDR2 is ANQGSEA. The CDR3 spans 13 residues. The data are from a study of post-analysis software for immune sequencing data. Notes on the study in general: Patients showed TRBV5-6, TRBV5-1 and TRBV20-1 among five TRBV segments more frequent than in controls.

Tagging with unique molecular identifiers was a feature of the TCR beta cDNA libraries. TCRdb re-called the PCR reads through MiXCR, storing one row per CDR3 protein. Of about 620,000 distinct CDR3 sequences listed, roughly two fifths are singletons. The sample was blood. The sequence derives from a girl aged 5-17 years with multiple sclerosis. This rearrangement joins TRBV29-1 to TRBJ2-2; 11 nucleotides agree with TRBD1. CDR3 DNA sequence: TGCAGCGGGGGACAGGGGGTTACCGGGGAGCTGTTTTTT. Translating it yields CSGGQGVTGELFF.